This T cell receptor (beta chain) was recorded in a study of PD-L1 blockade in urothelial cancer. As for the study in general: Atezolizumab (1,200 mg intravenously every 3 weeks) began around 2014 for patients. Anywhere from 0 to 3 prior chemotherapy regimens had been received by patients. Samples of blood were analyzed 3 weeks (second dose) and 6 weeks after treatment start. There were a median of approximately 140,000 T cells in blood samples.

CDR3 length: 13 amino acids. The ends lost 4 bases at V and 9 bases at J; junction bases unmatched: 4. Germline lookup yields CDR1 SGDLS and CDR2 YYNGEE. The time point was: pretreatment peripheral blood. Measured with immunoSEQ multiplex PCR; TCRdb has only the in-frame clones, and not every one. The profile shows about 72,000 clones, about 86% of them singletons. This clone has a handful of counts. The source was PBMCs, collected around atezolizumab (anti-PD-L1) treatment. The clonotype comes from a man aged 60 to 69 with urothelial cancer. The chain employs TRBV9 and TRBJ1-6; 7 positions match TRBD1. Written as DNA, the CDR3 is TGTGCCAGCAGCTCACGACAGGGTTCACCCCTCCACTTT. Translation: CASSSRQGSPLHF.